One sample yielded the 27 T cell receptor beta chains listed below, sequenced in a study of read filtering for tumor transcriptome and immune sequencing. This library used roughly 400 ng RNA and molecular barcoded adaptors spanning alpha/delta and beta/gamma chains. TCRdb passed the reads through MiXCR, listing each CDR3 protein once. The sample includes about 30,000 distinct CDR3 sequences, under 20% of them seen just once. The specimen sequenced was a population of CD138-negative cells sorted from bone marrow. The receptors were sampled from a donor aged 40 or over with multiple myeloma.

This clonotype is judged medium-sized. The rearrangement uses TRBV14 and TRBJ2-1; 10 bases line up with TRBD2. Trimming cost V 3 bases and J 5 bases; bases outside gene matches: 10. There are 17 residues in the CDR3. Germline-derived CDR1 and CDR2 are SGHDN and FVKESK. DNA of the CDR3: TGTGCCAGCAGCCATAATCTGGTACTAGCGGGGAACAATGAGCAGTTCTTC. It encodes CASSHNLVLAGNNEQFF.

This clonotype was observed at least ten times. The rearrangement links TRBV3-1 to TRBJ2-7; D is undetermined. V lost 6 bases to trimming and J lost 0 bases, with 9 bases between them. Per the germline V gene, CDR1 is LGHDT and CDR2 is YNNKEL (reference sequence). The CDR3 length is 13 residues. The CDR3 sequence: CASSGMNSYEQYF. CDR3 nucleotide sequence: TGTGCCAGCAGTGGCATGAACTCCTACGAGCAGTACTTC.

J is TRBJ1-5 and V is TRBV7-6; the D is unclear. CDR3 length equals 15 residues. Deletions cut 5 bases from V and 2 bases from J, with 13 bases between. CDR1 and CDR2 (germline): SGHVS, FNYEAQ. The CDR3 DNA reads TGTGCCAGCAGCCGGACTAGCGGGGGCAATCAGCCCCAGCATTTT. Protein sequence: CASSRTSGGNQPQHF.

V is TRBV27 and J is TRBJ2-7, with a weak D call TRBD2 (6 bases). Per germline, CDR1 MNHEY and CDR2 SMNVEV (reference sequence). Trimming removed 2 bases at V and 3 bases at J, with 11 bases between. This CDR3 is built from 14 residues. The CDR3 DNA reads TGTGCCAGCAGTTTAAGGAGGGCGGGCTACGAGCAGTACTTC. Protein sequence: CASSLRRAGYEQYF.

This clonotype has at least ten counts. The chain is built from TRBV2 and TRBJ2-3; the match to TRBD1 covers 12 bases. This CDR3 has 16 amino acids. Germline V gene data show CDR1 as SNHLY and CDR2 as FYNNEI. V was clipped by 7 bases and J by 0 bases; unmatched bases: 5. The CDR3 DNA reads as TGTGCCAGCAAACGGGGACAGGGGGCCAGCACAGATACGCAGTATTTT. Translation gives CASKRGQGASTDTQYF.

This clonotype was counted ten times or more. This chain links TRBV11-2 with TRBJ2-2; D remains ambiguous. V shed 8 bases and J shed 7 bases, with 11 bases lying between them. The CDR3 runs 12 residues. Germline V gene lookup returns CDR1 SGHAT and CDR2 FQNNGV. The CDR3 DNA reads as TGTGCCAGCCAAAGTATCGGCGGGGAGCTGTTTTTT. Protein product: CASQSIGGELFF.

In this sample, this clonotype turned up a few times. This may stem from a read error, because a much larger clone lies one nucleotide away. This chain links TRBV27 with TRBJ2-3; D not certain. The DNA matches TRBJ1-5 better at its end, which makes the J call doubtful. CDR3 length equals 15 residues. The V gene's germline CDR1 is MNHEY and CDR2 SMNVEV (reference sequence). In DNA, the CDR3 is TGTGCCAGCAGTTGGACTGTTCCTCCCACAGATACGCAGCATTTT. Protein product: CASSWTVPPTDTQHF.

This clonotype was observed at least ten times. The CDR3 sequence is CASSEWRGGEQYF. Here the CDR3 DNA reads TGTGCCAGCAGTGAATGGCGGGGCGGAGAGCAGTACTTC. This chain uses TRBV6-4 with TRBJ2-7; tentatively, D is TRBD2 (6 bases). V dropped 3 bases and J dropped 7 bases, with 13 bases sitting between them. The CDR3 is 13 residues long. Germline V lookup: CDR1 MRHNA, CDR2 SNTAGT.

This clonotype was seen many times. The chain links TRBV19 to TRBJ1-5; the match to TRBD1 covers 7 bases. The CDR3 length is 15 residues. Germline assignment: CDR1 LNHDA and CDR2 SQIVND (reference sequence). V lost 5 bases, J lost 4 bases, and 8 bases stayed unmatched. The CDR3 loop reads CASSYPGTENQPQHF. The DNA for the CDR3 is TGTGCCAGTAGTTACCCCGGGACAGAAAATCAGCCCCAGCATTTT.

This clonotype was detected a few times. The J gene is TRBJ1-1, the V gene TRBV7-2; perhaps TRBD1 as D (5 bases). CDR1 is SGHTA, CDR2 FQGNSA, per germline. This CDR3 has 15 amino acids. Trimming pared 1 base from V and 3 bases from J, leaving 12 bases between. CDR3 amino acids: CASSLDPGSDTEAFF. CDR3 in DNA: TGTGCCAGCAGCTTAGATCCAGGGTCGGACACTGAAGCTTTCTTT.

This clonotype is labeled medium-sized. The chain uses TRBV20-1 and TRBJ2-1; 10 nucleotides match TRBD2. Trimming removed 1 base from V and 9 bases from J; junction bases left unmatched: 9. Germline V gives CDR1 DFQATT, CDR2 SNEGSKA (reference sequence). The CDR3 extends over 15 amino acids. CDR3 coding DNA: TGCAGTGCTAGAGGTTTAGCGGGGGGAGAGCGTGAGCAGTTCTTC. Its translation is CSARGLAGGEREQFF.

This clonotype has at least ten counts. The chain employs TRBV7-9 and TRBJ2-7, with D unclear. Trimming shortened V by 5 bases and J by 3 bases, and 11 bases separated the two germline ends. From germline, CDR1 is SEHNR and CDR2 FQNEAQ (reference sequence). The CDR3 spans 13 residues. In DNA, the CDR3 is TGTGCCAGCAGCGCCGACACAGACTACGAGCAGTACTTC. Translating gives CASSADTDYEQYF.

This chain links TRBV2 with TRBJ2-7; D not certain. The CDR3 has 13 amino acids. V was trimmed by 3 bases and J by 3 bases, leaving 9 bases between them. Germline V gene sequence: CDR1 SNHLY, CDR2 FYNNEI. CDR3 sequence reads: CASSDWGFYEQYF. The CDR3 nucleotides read TGTGCCAGCAGTGATTGGGGATTCTACGAGCAGTACTTC.

Notes on this clonotype: This may arise from a read error, as a much more abundant clone is one base away. The chain recombines TRBV6-5 with TRBJ2-1, with 9 positions matching TRBD1. CDR1 MNHEY and CDR2 SVGAGI come from the germline V gene. The CDR3 sequence is 17 residues long. CDR3 amino acids: CASSLPGQGSSYSEQFF. For the CDR3, the DNA is TGTGCCAGCAGTCTTCCGGGACAGGGAAGCTCCTACAGTGAGCAGTTCTTC.

This clonotype was seen at least ten times. This chain links TRBV2 with TRBJ2-3, with D maybe TRBD2 (5 bases). The CDR3 totals 11 residues. The V end lost 7 bases, the J end lost 7 bases, and 9 bases lay between the germline ends. CDR1 and CDR2 from the germline V gene are SNHLY and FYNNEI. For the CDR3, the DNA is TGTGCCAGCACGGGATCCCATACGCAGTATTTT. It specifies CASTGSHTQYF.

With regard to this clonotype: A much more abundant neighbour one base away suggests this may be a read error. CDR3 in DNA: TGCGGCGTTCAAGACAATGAGCAGTTCTTC. Translating it yields CGVQDNEQFF. The chain is built from TRBV29-1 and TRBJ2-1; D gene ambiguous. The CDR3 runs 10 residues. CDR1 is SQVTM, CDR2 ANQGSEA, per germline.

Ten or more counts support this clonotype. The V and J genes are TRBV24-1 and TRBJ2-7; D gene unclear. With 4 bases removed from V and 6 bases from J, the gap between germline ends came to 15 bases. Germline V lookup: CDR1 KGHDR, CDR2 SFDVKD. CDR3 length equals 14 residues. Here the CDR3 reads CATSEAEPRGEQYF. In DNA, the CDR3 is TGTGCCACCAGTGAGGCGGAGCCCCGCGGCGAGCAGTACTTC.

As regards this clonotype: A read error may explain this, as a much larger clone is one base away. The rearrangement links TRBV29-1 to TRBJ1-1; D gene ambiguous. V gave up 4 bases and J gave up 1 base, with 13 bases separating them. CDR1 and CDR2 (germline): SQVTM, ANQGSEA. The CDR3 consists of 14 residues. CDR3 amino acids: CSVGPDRQNTEAFF. CDR3 coding DNA: TGCAGCGTTGGCCCCGACCGACAGAACACTGAAGCTTTCTTT. Supplemented by reference TRBV29-1 and TRBJ1-1, the full variable domain reads SAVISQKPSRDICQRGTSLTIQCQVDSQVTMMFWYRQQPGQSLTLIATANQGSEATYESGFVIDKFPISRPNLTFSTLTVSNMSPEDSSIYLCSVGPDRQNTEAFFGQGTRLTVV.

Note on this clonotype: One base away lies a much larger clone, so this may be a sequencing read error. Lacking the conserved final phenylalanine or tryptophan, this CDR3 likely reflects a read error. The chain has TRBV5-1 and TRBJ2-1; 7 bases agree with TRBD1. CDR1 and CDR2 from the germline V gene are SGHRS and YFSETQ. This CDR3 region has 13 residues. As DNA, the CDR3 is TGCGCCGGCAGCCCCCGACAGGGTAATGAGCAGTTCTCC. This gives the protein CAGSPRQGNEQFS.

This clonotype occurred many times. V and J are TRBV11-2 and TRBJ2-5, with D possibly being TRBD2 (5 bases). V lost 5 bases and J 5 bases, leaving 15 bases between the germline ends. Germline loops: CDR1 SGHAT, CDR2 FQNNGV. This CDR3 contains 14 residues. In DNA form, the CDR3 reads TGTGCCAGCAGCACCTTCGGGGTTTGGGAGACCCAGTACTTC. The encoded protein is CASSTFGVWETQYF.

Here the CDR3 DNA reads TGTGCCAGCAGGTACAGGGGCGTGGAGACCCAGTACTTC. As protein: CASRYRGVETQYF. The chain recombines TRBV12-3 or TRBV12-4 with TRBJ2-5, with 7 bases aligning to TRBD1. The CDR3 runs 13 residues. The junction had 6 bases not matched to a gene; V was cut back by 6 bases and J by 5 bases.

Note on this clonotype: A read error may account for a junction end that differs from germline. The chain recombines TRBV10-2 with TRBJ2-5; 12 nucleotides align to TRBD2. CDR3 size: 19 residues. CDR1 is WSHSY and CDR2 is SAAADI in the germline V gene. The CDR3 reads CASSVAGTSGFRVEETPYF. CDR3 nucleotides: TGCGCCAGCAGTGTAGCCGGGACTAGCGGGTTCAGGGTCGAAGAGACCCCGTACTTC.

This clonotype was seen at least ten times. This chain connects TRBV11-2 to TRBJ2-3, with D perhaps matching TRBD2 (5 bases). The germline V gene has CDR1 SGHAT and CDR2 FQNNGV. Trimming shortened V by 5 bases and J by 6 bases, and 15 bases separated the two germline ends. This CDR3 is built from 14 residues. CDR3 residues: CASSDGWRGDTQYF. The CDR3 DNA reads as TGTGCCAGCAGCGATGGCTGGCGAGGGGATACGCAGTATTTT.

This clonotype was found many times. This sequence joins TRBV18 and TRBJ1-4; 7 positions match TRBD1. This CDR3 region has 15 residues. Germline CDR1 KGHSH, CDR2 LQKENI. V shed 5 bases and J 6 bases; nucleotides not matched to a gene: 9. The CDR3 reads CASSLKKGADEKLFF. CDR3 coding DNA: TGTGCCAGCTCATTGAAGAAGGGGGCTGATGAAAAACTGTTTTTT.

This clonotype showed up many times. The chain employs TRBV27 and TRBJ2-2; no reliable D call. This CDR3 comprises 13 residues. Germline CDR1 and CDR2: MNHEY and SMNVEV (reference sequence). V lost 5 bases to trimming and J lost 6 bases, with 10 bases between them. The CDR3 bases are TGTGCCAGCAGTCCGGACCCGTCCGGGGAGCTGTTTTTT. Encoded protein: CASSPDPSGELFF.

This clonotype was counted many times. The chain uses TRBV2 and TRBJ1-1; D might be TRBD1 (6 bases). The CDR3 totals 14 residues. Germline V gene lookup returns CDR1 SNHLY and CDR2 FYNNEI. V was cut by 6 bases and J by 4 bases, with 15 bases left in between. The CDR3 DNA reads TGTGCCAGCAGCCGGGACATGGGGGGCACTGAAGCTTTCTTT. Translation: CASSRDMGGTEAFF.

In its sample, this clonotype was seen many times. The chain links TRBV25-1 to TRBJ1-1; D might be TRBD1 (5 bases). Looked up from germline, CDR1 is MGHDK and CDR2 is SYGVNS. This CDR3 spans 12 amino acids. V was pared by 4 bases and J by 6 bases, with 9 bases between. DNA for the CDR3: TGTGCCAGCAGTGGACGGGGGGCTGAAGCTTTCTTT. Protein: CASSGRGAEAFF. The variable domain in full, completed from reference TRBV25-1 and TRBJ1-1, reads EADIYQTPRYLVIGTGKKITLECSQTMGHDKMYWYQQDPGMELHLIHYSYGVNSTEKGDLSSESTVSRIRTEHFPLTLESARPSHTSQYLCASSGRGAEAFFGQGTRLTVV.